The present entry profiles one T cell receptor beta chain with its context. The method was immunoSEQ multiplex PCR; TCRdb's version includes in-frame clones alone and lacks a portion of them. The sample includes roughly 200,000 clones, roughly nine tenths seen only once; the top ten take around 3.7%. This entry comes from a study of T cell responses to AZD1222 COVID-19 vaccine. Germline lookup yields CDR1 GTSNPN and CDR2 SVGIG (reference sequence). The V gene end was trimmed by 4 bases and the J gene end by 7 bases; junction bases not matched to a gene: 9. CDR3 length: 14 residues. The sample consisted of peripheral blood, taken 28 days after the second AZD1222 dose. The rearrangement links TRBV30 to TRBJ2-1, with 8 bases that match TRBD1. The sequence was obtained from an adult who received the AZD1222 COVID-19 vaccine. CDR3 DNA sequence: TGTGCCTGGACACACGGACAGGGAAGGAATGAGCAGTTCTTC. Encoded protein: CAWTHGQGRNEQFF.